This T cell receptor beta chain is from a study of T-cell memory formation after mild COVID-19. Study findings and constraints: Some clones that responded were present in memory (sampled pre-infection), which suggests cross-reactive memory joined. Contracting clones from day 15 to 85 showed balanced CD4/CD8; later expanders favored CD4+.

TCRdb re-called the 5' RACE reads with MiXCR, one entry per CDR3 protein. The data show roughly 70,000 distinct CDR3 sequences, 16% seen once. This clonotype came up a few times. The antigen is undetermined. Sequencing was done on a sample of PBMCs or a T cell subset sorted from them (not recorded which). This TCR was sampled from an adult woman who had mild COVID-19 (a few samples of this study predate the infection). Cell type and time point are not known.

CDR3 sequence (DNA): TGTGCCAGCAGCTTCCCAGCGGGAGGGCTTAAAGAGACCCAGTACTTC. As protein: CASSFPAGGLKETQYF. The chain carries TRBV7-9 and TRBJ2-5, with TRBD2 matching over 10 bases. There are 16 residues in the CDR3. V shed 3 bases, J shed 3 bases, and the junction held 7 bases outside the gene matches. Looked up from germline, CDR1 is SEHNR and CDR2 is FQNEAQ (reference sequence).